Each of the 3 T cell receptor beta chains below was sequenced from the same sample in a study of T cell responses to AZD1222 COVID-19 vaccine. The protocol was immunoSEQ multiplex PCR, while the TCRdb copy is restricted to in-frame clones and leaves out a portion. In the table there are 110,000 or so clones, 91% of which are singletons. Sequenced material: peripheral blood, taken on day 0 of AZD1222 vaccination. These receptor sequences come from an adult in good health.

J is TRBJ1-4 and V is TRBV4-2, with 9 bases aligning to TRBD1. Germline V CDR1 and CDR2: LGHNA, YNFKEQ. Germline trimming cut 4 bases from V and 1 base from J; bases unmatched to any gene: 10. The CDR3 totals 18 residues. As DNA, the CDR3 is TGTGCCAGCAGCCTTAAACGGGACAGGGAAGGAACTAATGAAAAACTGTTTTTT. Residues: CASSLKRDREGTNEKLFF.

The rearrangement joins TRBV7-8 to TRBJ1-4; D might be TRBD1 (6 bases). Per germline, CDR1 SGHVS and CDR2 FQNEAQ. The CDR3 sequence is 17 residues long. The V and J ends lost 6 bases and 4 bases respectively, with 21 bases between them. This chain's CDR3 is CASRLLSGGKDNEKLFF. The CDR3 region has the DNA TGTGCCAGCAGACTTTTATCGGGGGGCAAGGATAATGAAAAACTGTTTTTT.

V usage is TRBV5-8 and J usage is TRBJ2-3, with TRBD2 as a possible D gene (6 bases). The CDR3 contains 15 residues. The germline CDR1 and CDR2 sequences are SGHTS and YDEGEE. V lost 4 bases and J 0 bases, leaving 12 bases between the germline ends. CDR3 sequence reads: CASSPGLVSTDTQYF. The CDR3 DNA follows: TGTGCCAGCAGCCCGGGACTGGTTAGCACAGATACGCAGTATTTT.